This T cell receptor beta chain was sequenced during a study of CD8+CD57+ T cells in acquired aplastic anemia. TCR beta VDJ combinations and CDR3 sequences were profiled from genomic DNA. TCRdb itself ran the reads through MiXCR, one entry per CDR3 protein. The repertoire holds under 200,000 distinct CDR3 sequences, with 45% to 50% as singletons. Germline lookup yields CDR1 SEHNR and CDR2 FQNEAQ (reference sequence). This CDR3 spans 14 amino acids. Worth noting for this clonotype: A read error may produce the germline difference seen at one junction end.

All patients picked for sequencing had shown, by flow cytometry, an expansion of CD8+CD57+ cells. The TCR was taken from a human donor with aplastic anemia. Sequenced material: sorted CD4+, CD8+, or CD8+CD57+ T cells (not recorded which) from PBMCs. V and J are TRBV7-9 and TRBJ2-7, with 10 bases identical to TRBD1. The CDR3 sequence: CAGSSEGQGSEQYF. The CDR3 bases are TGTGCCGGCAGCTCAGAGGGACAGGGGTCAGAGCAGTACTTC. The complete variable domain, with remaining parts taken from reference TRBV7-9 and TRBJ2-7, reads DTGVSQNPRHKITKRGQNVTFRCDPISEHNRLYWYRQTLGQGPEFLTYFQNEAQLEKSRLLSDRFSAERPKGSFSTLEIQRTEQGDSAMYLCAGSSEGQGSEQYFGPGTRLTVT.